This T cell receptor beta chain is drawn from a study of shared clonotypes between healthy human individuals. Deep-level settings were used for running the assay. The authors' processing: ImmunoSEQ only sent back junction sequences with no quality scores, so filtering was done differently. The assay was immunoSEQ multiplex PCR, and TCRdb's table has in-frame clones only and misses some. V and J calls and clone size are given by that table; D and trimming were obtained from the DNA. The data hold some 1,400,000 clones, with roughly 96% observed a single time. Notes on the study in general: A handful of donors showed sharing of approximately 5% of naive CD4 clonotypes.

Points on this clone: Its antigen is not known.

CDR1 and CDR2 from the germline V gene are SGHTA and FQGTGA. Trimming removed 1 base at V and 1 base at J, with 19 bases between. This CDR3 has 18 amino acids. The sample taken for sequencing was naive CD4+ T cells sorted from blood. Subset described: CD45RA+ positively selected. V gene TRBV7-3 combines with J gene TRBJ1-1; no clear D. This TCR was recovered from a man younger than 40 in good health. CDR3 DNA: TGTGCCAGCAGCTTAAGGTCTGGCCGGTGGCCAGCGAACACTGAAGCTTTCTTT. Amino acids: CASSLRSGRWPANTEAFF.